The T cell receptor (beta chain) under discussion was sequenced for a study of siplizumab effects on memory and regulatory T cells. Here immunoSEQ multiplex PCR was the method, and the copy in TCRdb shows in-frame clones only, minus some. The table lists about 120,000 clones, approximately 92% of them singletons. The clonotype comes from a human donor in good health. Sequenced sample: non-Treg CD4+ T cells sorted from blood.

In DNA form, the CDR3 reads TGTGCCAGCAGTGGGGGGACTGGGGCCAACGTCCTGACTTTC. This codes for CASSGGTGANVLTF. The chain joins TRBV2 to TRBJ2-6; possibly TRBD1 or TRBD2 for D (5 bases each). There are 14 residues in the CDR3. Trimming cost V 4 bases and J 2 bases, with 6 bases left between them. The germline CDR1 and CDR2 sequences are SNHLY and FYNNEI.